The clone carrying this T cell receptor (beta chain) has more than one count but fewer than ten. TCRdb re-called the 5' RACE reads through MiXCR, storing one row per CDR3 protein. The sample carries hundreds of thousands of distinct CDR3 sequences, approximately 9% recorded once. The data were taken from a study of identical twins. CDR1 and CDR2 from the germline V gene are SGHVS and FQNEAQ. The CDR3 is 13 amino acids. V lost 5 bases and J 9 bases, leaving 14 bases between the germline ends. A further study also used this sample, focusing on yellow fever vaccine responses in identical twins.

The specimen sequenced was PBMCs. The rearrangement uses TRBV7-8 and TRBJ2-1, with TRBD1 as a possible D gene (5 bases). This TCR came from a woman younger than 30 in good health. The CDR3 DNA is TGTGCCAGCAGCCGAGAAAGGGGTCGTGAGCAGTTCTTC. It is translated as CASSRERGREQFF.